The clone carrying this T cell receptor (beta chain) was seen only a few times. immunoSEQ v3.0 was run at survey level. Method: immunoSEQ multiplex PCR; TCRdb's copy keeps in-frame clones and lacks some. The sample holds fewer than 20,000 clones, 75% to 90% seen once. The data belong to a study of long-term antiretroviral therapy in people with HIV. Germline loops: CDR1 LNHDA, CDR2 SQIVND (reference sequence). The CDR3 sequence is 16 residues long. V lost 9 bases and J 2 bases, leaving 22 bases between the germline ends. The sample was unsorted PBMCs, taken 4.2 years after starting antiretroviral therapy. This TCR was recovered from a man in his fifties with HIV. The chain joins TRBV19 to TRBJ1-2, with D perhaps matching TRBD1 (5 bases). The CDR3 DNA reads as TGTGCCAGCCACGACCCCCGTGGGACGGGGAACTATGGCTACACCTTC. Amino acid sequence: CASHDPRGTGNYGYTF.